Following are 21 T cell receptor beta chains from one sample sequenced in a study of blood T cell repertoires in COVID-19. The repertoire was sequenced with immunoSEQ multiplex PCR; TCRdb's copy has only in-frame clones and lacks some. The table shows about 430,000 clones, with 88% occurring only once. The sequencing input was PBMCs or T cells enriched from blood (not recorded which). These receptor sequences come from a young woman who had been exposed to COVID-19.

The gene calls are TRBV6-5 and TRBJ2-7, with 9 bases identical to TRBD1. CDR3 size: 15 residues. Losses at the gene ends were 4 bases for V and 4 bases for J; bases not matched to a gene: 8. The germline CDR1 and CDR2 sequences are MNHEY and SVGAGI. The CDR3 nucleotides read TGTGCCAGCAGTTCTCCGGGACAGGGCATTTACGAGCAGTACTTC. It is translated as CASSSPGQGIYEQYF.

In the case of this clone: At the DNA level, this CDR3 is encoded by other sequences in the same sample as well. The V gene is TRBV4-3, the J gene TRBJ2-1; perhaps TRBD2 as D (5 bases). V shed 0 bases and J shed 7 bases, with 7 bases lying between them. The CDR3 is 13 residues long. Germline V gene data show CDR1 as LGHNA and CDR2 as YSLEER. The CDR3 nucleotides are TGCGCCAGCAGCCAAGATGGAGGAAATGAGCAGTTCTTC. It translates to CASSQDGGNEQFF.

This clone is a singleton in its sample. The V gene is TRBV27, the J gene TRBJ1-1; D remains ambiguous. The V gene's germline CDR1 is MNHEY and CDR2 SMNVEV (reference sequence). Trimming cost V 2 bases and J 1 base, with 23 bases left between them. There are 19 residues in the CDR3. The CDR3 loop is CASSLTQVLFRLGNTEAFF. Written as DNA, the CDR3 is TGTGCCAGCAGTTTAACCCAGGTTCTTTTCAGGCTTGGGAACACTGAAGCTTTCTTT.

The rearrangement joins TRBV6-2 or TRBV6-3 to TRBJ1-5, with D maybe TRBD1 (5 bases). CDR3 length equals 16 residues. V lost 5 bases to trimming and J lost 3 bases, with 17 bases between them. The germline V gene has CDR1 MNHEY and CDR2 SVGEGT. In DNA, the CDR3 is TGTGCCAGCAGTCCGGCTGGCGGGGCCTCCAATCAGCCCCAGCATTTT. It encodes CASSPAGGASNQPQHF.

This clone was found a few times. The chain has TRBV28 and TRBJ1-5, with D possibly TRBD1 on 6 matching bases. CDR1 is MDHEN and CDR2 is SYDVKM in the germline V gene. V lost 4 bases and J 6 bases, leaving 16 bases between the germline ends. The CDR3 covers 15 residues. CDR3 nucleotide sequence: TGTGCCAGCAGTTCCCCAGCGGGGGGCTCTCAGCCCCAGCATTTT. Amino acids: CASSSPAGGSQPQHF. Together with reference TRBV28 and TRBJ1-5, the CDR3 gives the full variable domain: DVKVTQSSRYLVKRTGEKVFLECVQDMDHENMFWYRQDPGLGLRLIYFSYDVKMKEKGDIPEGYSVSREKKERFSLILESASTNQTSMYLCASSSPAGGSQPQHFGDGTRLSIL.

In its sample, this clone was seen once. This chain connects TRBV24-1 to TRBJ2-2; TRBD1 might be the D (7 bases). The germline gives CDR1 KGHDR, CDR2 SFDVKD. The CDR3 consists of 16 residues. Trimming took off 0 bases at V and 3 bases at J, with 10 bases between the two ends. Written as DNA, the CDR3 is TGTGCCACCAGTGATTTGCAGGGGGGTTACACCGGGGAGCTGTTTTTT. Translated, it gives CATSDLQGGYTGELFF.

Only one count was recorded for this clone. The chain couples TRBV19 to TRBJ1-1, with a possible D match to TRBD1 (6 bases). The CDR3 is 13 amino acids. Trimming left V 4 bases short and J 2 bases short, with 8 bases between. The germline V gene has CDR1 LNHDA and CDR2 SQIVND (reference sequence). The CDR3 loop is CASSKTGNTEAFF. The CDR3 DNA follows: TGTGCCAGTAGTAAGACAGGTAACACTGAAGCTTTCTTT.

The chain combines TRBV2 with TRBJ2-5; 15 bases are a match to TRBD2. J gave up 3 bases and V 6 bases, and 5 bases lay outside the gene matches. CDR1 SNHLY and CDR2 FYNNEI come from the germline V gene. The CDR3 loop spans 16 amino acids. The CDR3 DNA reads as TGTGCCAGCAGAGGACTAGCGGGGGGGGAAAAAGAGACCCAGTACTTC. Residues: CASRGLAGGEKETQYF. The whole variable domain, filled in from reference TRBV2 and TRBJ2-5, reads EPEVTQTPSHQVTQMGQEVILRCVPISNHLYFYWYRQILGQKVEFLVSFYNNEISEKSEIFDDQFSVERPDGSNFTLKIRSTKLEDSAMYFCASRGLAGGEKETQYFGPGTRLLVL.

The CDR3 protein is CASSLGLRNEQFF. In DNA form, the CDR3 reads TGTGCCAGCAGCTTAGGTCTCCGCAATGAGCAGTTCTTC. The chain carries TRBV7-8 and TRBJ2-1; D gene unclear. Trimming took off 1 base at V and 6 bases at J, with 7 bases between the two ends. Germline CDR1 SGHVS, CDR2 FQNEAQ. The CDR3 length is 13 residues.

CDR3 sequence reads: CASSRGLAGGINEQFF. Written as DNA, the CDR3 is TGTGCCAGCAGCCGGGGACTAGCGGGGGGCATAAATGAGCAGTTCTTC. The chain is built from TRBV5-4 and TRBJ2-1, with TRBD2 matching 15 bases. Germline loops: CDR1 SGHNT, CDR2 YYREEE (reference sequence). This CDR3 has 16 residues. Germline trimming cut 4 bases from V and 7 bases from J; bases unmatched to any gene: 6.

This clone was observed once. The V and J genes are TRBV3-1 (or the pseudogene TRBV3-2) and TRBJ1-2; tentatively, D is TRBD1 (6 bases). Germline CDR1 LGHDT, CDR2 YNNKEL (reference sequence). V was cut by 0 bases and J by 4 bases, with 12 bases left in between. The CDR3 is 15 residues long. CDR3 DNA: TGTGCCAGCAGCCAAGACGGCAGGGGAAGCTATGGCTACACCTTC. This translates into CASSQDGRGSYGYTF.

V and J are TRBV5-1 and TRBJ2-5, with 10 nucleotides matching TRBD1. There are 14 residues in the CDR3. Trimming took 3 bases from V and 3 from J; bases not matched to a gene: 2. Per germline, CDR1 SGHRS and CDR2 YFSETQ. The CDR3 DNA sequence: TGCGCCAGCAGCTCGGGACAGGGGAAAGAGACCCAGTACTTC. Protein sequence: CASSSGQGKETQYF.

The chain joins TRBV19 to TRBJ2-3, with a possible D match to TRBD2 (6 bases). From germline, CDR1 is LNHDA and CDR2 SQIVND (reference sequence). The V and J ends lost 2 bases and 10 bases respectively, with 10 bases between them. The CDR3 loop spans 12 amino acids. The CDR3 coding sequence is TGTGCCAGTAGTATACGGGACTCATCGCAGTATTTT. Protein: CASSIRDSSQYF.

This clone came up once. The chain is built from TRBV6-2 or TRBV6-3 and TRBJ2-6; TRBD1 matches at 7 bases. Per germline, CDR1 MNHEY and CDR2 SVGEGT. The CDR3 spans 19 residues. J gave up 1 base and V 2 bases, and 11 bases lay outside the gene matches. CDR3 loop: CASSYPGQPGGSGANVLTF. The CDR3 DNA follows: TGTGCCAGCAGTTACCCGGGACAGCCCGGCGGGTCTGGGGCCAACGTCCTGACTTTC.

This sequence joins TRBV7-2 and TRBJ2-1, with a possible D match to TRBD2 (5 bases). This CDR3 has 13 residues. Trimming took 8 bases from V and 4 from J, leaving 12 bases between them. In germline, CDR1 is SGHTA, CDR2 FQGNSA. CDR3 amino acids: CASGLSGYNEQFF. The CDR3 coding sequence is TGTGCCAGCGGATTGAGCGGATACAATGAGCAGTTCTTC.

V is TRBV9 and J is TRBJ1-3; TRBD1 matches at 7 bases. From germline, CDR1 is SGDLS and CDR2 YYNGEE. Losses at the gene ends were 3 bases for V and 4 bases for J; bases not matched to a gene: 10. The CDR3 is 16 residues long. For the CDR3, the DNA is TGTGCCAGCAGCGCTCGACAGGGTAGGGTAGGAAACACCATATATTTT. This encodes CASSARQGRVGNTIYF. The whole variable domain, filled in from reference TRBV9 and TRBJ1-3, reads DSGVTQTPKHLITATGQRVTLRCSPRSGDLSVYWYQQSLDQGLQFLIQYYNGEERAKGNILERFSAQQFPDLHSELNLSSLELGDSALYFCASSARQGRVGNTIYFGEGSWLTVV.

The CDR3 here is CATSRDEGAQETQYF. The CDR3 DNA follows: TGTGCCACCAGCAGAGATGAGGGGGCCCAAGAGACCCAGTACTTC. This chain joins TRBV15 and TRBJ2-5; 7 bases are shared with TRBD1. There are 15 residues in the CDR3. V was pared by 0 bases and J by 1 base, with 2 bases of the junction left unmatched. Germline V CDR1 and CDR2: LNHNV, YYDKDF (reference sequence).

This chain links TRBV5-4 with TRBJ2-1; 10 nucleotides line up with TRBD2. The CDR3 totals 14 residues. J was trimmed by 5 bases and V by 9 bases; bases with no gene match: 8. The germline V gene encodes CDR1 SGHNT and CDR2 YYREEE (reference sequence). The CDR3 reads CATSSGGANNEQFF. DNA for the CDR3: TGTGCCACTTCGAGCGGGGGGGCAAACAATGAGCAGTTCTTC.

The chain joins TRBV4-3 to TRBJ2-7; D gene unclear. There are 13 residues in the CDR3. V shed 4 bases and J shed 2 bases, with 9 bases lying between them. Germline V CDR1 and CDR2: LGHNA, YSLEER. CDR3 amino acids: CASSLEPTYEQYF. Here the CDR3 DNA reads TGCGCCAGCAGCCTCGAGCCCACCTACGAGCAGTACTTC.

In nucleotides, the CDR3 is TGTGCCAGCAGCCCCGAGTTCGGGACTATACAAGAGACCCAGTACTTC. This gives the protein CASSPEFGTIQETQYF. V is TRBV7-2 and J is TRBJ2-5; TRBD2 aligns across 7 bases. The CDR3 loop spans 16 amino acids. Germline V gives CDR1 SGHTA, CDR2 FQGNSA. J gave up 2 bases and V 5 bases, and 11 bases lay outside the gene matches.

The CDR3 reads CASSHYPREQFF. The CDR3 DNA reads as TGTGCCAGCAGCCACTACCCTCGGGAGCAGTTCTTC. J is TRBJ2-1 and V is TRBV3-1 (or the pseudogene TRBV3-2); D is uncertain. The CDR3 is 12 amino acids. CDR1 and CDR2 (germline): LGHDT, YNNKEL (reference sequence). V was cut by 3 bases and J by 10 bases, with 10 bases left in between.